This TCR beta chain was recovered during a study of blood T cells in healthy people across ages. Study-level results: The study found more naive CD4+ cells and higher diversity in long-lived than aged donors.

A second about 7 to 11 cycle PCR used barcoded and J-beta primers. MiXCR was run by TCRdb on the 5' RACE reads, yielding one entry per CDR3 protein. Among over 1,500,000 distinct CDR3 sequences listed, 40% to 55% were seen once. Remarks on this clonotype: Antigen: not known.

J gave up 4 bases and V 6 bases, and 3 bases lay outside the gene matches. CDR1 and CDR2 (germline): MNHEY, SMNVEV (reference sequence). The CDR3 contains 14 residues. Caucasian, healthy and from Russia, the donors were aged between about 6 and 90. The chain joins TRBV27 to TRBJ2-2; 9 nucleotides agree with TRBD1. The origin of this receptor is a woman aged 40 to 55 in good health. Sample: blood. The CDR3 nucleotides are TGTGCCAGCAGGGGACAGGGTACCACCGGGGAGCTGTTTTTT. It specifies CASRGQGTTGELFF.